This T cell receptor (beta chain) derives from a study of blood T cell repertoires in COVID-19. The method was immunoSEQ multiplex PCR; TCRdb's version includes in-frame clones alone and lacks a portion of them. The sample carries over 200,000 clones, roughly four fifths recorded once. CDR1 and CDR2 from the germline V gene are KGHSH and LQKENI. V dropped 2 bases and J dropped 6; count of bases not matched to a gene: 9. This CDR3 contains 17 residues. Participant-reported clinical history was the basis for cohort assignment. V usage is TRBV18 and J usage is TRBJ2-1; TRBD2 agrees at 11 bases. Sequenced sample: PBMCs or T cells enriched from blood (not recorded which). The TCR comes from a man aged 60-69 years who had recovered from COVID-19. The DNA for the CDR3 is TGTGCCAGCTCACCAACTAGCGGGGGTGCCTCTAGCAATGAGCAGTTCTTC. Translation gives CASSPTSGGASSNEQFF.